This T cell receptor beta chain derives from a study of T cell responses to AZD1222 COVID-19 vaccine. Study outcomes and limitations: Across the whole spike, CD4 TCRs peaked at regions 160-218 and 743-854.

Turning to this clone: Its antigen is currently unknown.

Measured with immunoSEQ multiplex PCR; TCRdb has only the in-frame clones, and not every one. Of about 92,000 clones in the sample, 86% were seen once. The sample here was peripheral blood, taken on day 0 of AZD1222 vaccination. The receptor was isolated from an adult in good health.

As DNA, the CDR3 is TGTGCCAGCAGCTCCCCCGGGACAGGGCTTTCACCCCTCCACTTT. Protein: CASSSPGTGLSPLHF. J is TRBJ1-6 and V is TRBV7-2; TRBD1 matches at 9 bases. This CDR3 region has 15 residues. V lost 4 bases to trimming and J lost 9 bases; unmatched junction nucleotides: 7. Per germline, CDR1 SGHTA and CDR2 FQGNSA. The whole variable domain, remainder taken from reference TRBV7-2 and TRBJ1-6, is GAGVSQSPSNKVTEKGKDVELRCDPISGHTALYWYRQSLGQGLEFLIYFQGNSAPDKSGLPSDRFSAERTGGSVSTLTIQRTQQEDSAVYLCASSSPGTGLSPLHFGNGTRLTVT.